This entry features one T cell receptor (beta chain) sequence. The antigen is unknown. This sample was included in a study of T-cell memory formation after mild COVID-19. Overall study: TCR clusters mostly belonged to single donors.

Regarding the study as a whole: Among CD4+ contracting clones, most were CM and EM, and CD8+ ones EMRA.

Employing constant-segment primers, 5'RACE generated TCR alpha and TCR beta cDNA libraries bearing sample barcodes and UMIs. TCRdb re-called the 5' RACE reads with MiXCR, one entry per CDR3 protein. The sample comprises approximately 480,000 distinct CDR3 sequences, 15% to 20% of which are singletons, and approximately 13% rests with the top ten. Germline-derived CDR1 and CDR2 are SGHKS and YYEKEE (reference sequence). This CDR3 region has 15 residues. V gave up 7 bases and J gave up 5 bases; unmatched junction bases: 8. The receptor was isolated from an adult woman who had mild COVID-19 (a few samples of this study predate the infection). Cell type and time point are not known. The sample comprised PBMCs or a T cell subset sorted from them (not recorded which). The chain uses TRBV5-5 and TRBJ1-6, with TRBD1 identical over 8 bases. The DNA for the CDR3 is TGTGCCAGCTCTCCCCGGGACAGGAATAATTCACCCCTCCACTTT. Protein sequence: CASSPRDRNNSPLHF.